The source of this T cell receptor (beta chain) is a study of T-cell memory formation after mild COVID-19. Across the study: Largely, the TCR clusters proved donor specific.

Researchers used 5'RACE with constant-segment primers to make TCR alpha and TCR beta cDNA libraries that carry sample barcodes and UMIs. TCRdb processed the 5' RACE reads anew with MiXCR; each CDR3 protein has one entry. Of 300,000 to 350,000 distinct CDR3 sequences in the sample, roughly a fifth were seen once. The CDR3 covers 12 residues. Trimming cost V 1 base and J 4 bases, with 4 bases left between them. Germline V lookup: CDR1 SGHTA, CDR2 FQGNSA. This clonotype was seen ten or more times. This clonotype was sampled from a man younger than 35 who had mild COVID-19 (a few samples of this study predate the infection). Cell type and time point are not known. This chain joins TRBV7-2 and TRBJ2-5; D is ambiguous. Sequenced input: PBMCs or a T cell subset sorted from them (not recorded which). For the CDR3, the DNA is TGTGCCAGCAGCTTAGTTTTAGAGACCCAGTACTTC. The encoded protein is CASSLVLETQYF.